This T cell receptor beta chain was retrieved from a study of response to subunit inactivated influenza vaccine. Germline lookup yields CDR1 SGHTA and CDR2 FQGNSA. Trimming took off 4 bases at V and 0 bases at J, with 13 bases between the two ends. The CDR3 contains 15 residues. This clonotype was seen a handful of times. Its antigen remains unidentified. Study-level results: It was the authors' suggestion that each seasonal influenza vaccination recruits few new T cells.

TCRdb re-called the RT-PCR reads through MiXCR, storing one row per CDR3 protein. This sample carries approximately 530,000 distinct CDR3 sequences, approximately 7.8% of them seen once, and the ten largest clones take 10% to 15%. The sequence came from a man between 50 and 75 years old who received an inactivated influenza vaccine. The specimen was PBMCs from blood, collected roughly 24 months after vaccination. The rearrangement joins TRBV7-2 to TRBJ2-7; D may be TRBD1 or TRBD2 (6 bases each). CDR3 amino acids: CASSSRGLSSYEQYF. In nucleotides, the CDR3 is TGTGCCAGCAGCTCACGGGGGCTTTCCTCCTACGAGCAGTACTTC.